This is a list of T cell receptor beta chains from one sample in a study of blood T cells in healthy people across ages. TCRdb reanalysed the 5' RACE reads using MiXCR and keeps one entry per CDR3 protein. The sample has more than 500,000 distinct CDR3 sequences, about 26% seen once. These same records also appear under a second study, on T cells of mothers and their children.

Source material: blood. The origin of the receptors is a boy aged 2-9 years in good health. The CDR3 runs from the conserved cysteine through the conserved F or W. Clone sizes are given selectively: once, few, many, or a class where the clone is expanded.

size: few
J: TRBJ2-5
V: TRBV29-1
CDR3: CSVVLAGVETQYF

size: NA
J: NA
V: TRBV20-1
CDR3: CSARDPRGPPTKYEQYF

size: NA
J: NA
V: TRBV7-2
CDR3: CASSSLGQSYEQYF

size: once
J: TRBJ2-5
V: TRBV3-1
CDR3: CASSPALQETQYF

size: NA
J: NA
V: TRBV27
CDR3: CASSSHRTGGQETQYF

size: few
J: TRBJ2-7
V: TRBV3-1
CDR3: CASSQAGRNEQYF

size: few
J: TRBJ1-1
V: TRBV27
CDR3: CASSFYNTEAFF

size: few
J: TRBJ1-1
V: TRBV11-2
CDR3: CASSLHGTEAFF

size: few
J: TRBJ2-5
V: TRBV4-1
CDR3: CASSQTSRFETQYF

size: NA
J: TRBJ2-3
V: TRBV5-1
CDR3: CASSLAARGGRSDTQYF

size: NA
J: TRBJ2-5
V: TRBV6-5
CDR3: CASTRLAGVGETQYF

size: few
J: TRBJ2-7
V: TRBV29-1
CDR3: CSVTRQGSSYEQYF

size: NA
J: TRBJ1-2
V: TRBV6-5
CDR3: CASSYSWTGNYGYTF

size: NA
J: TRBJ1-3
V: TRBV28
CDR3: CASSLSTGYGNTIYF

size: NA
J: TRBJ1-4
V: TRBV14
CDR3: CASSHGAVDEKLFF

size: NA
J: TRBJ2-2
V: TRBV12-3/TRBV12-4
CDR3: CASSSDRGTGELFF

size: few
J: TRBJ2-3
V: TRBV29-1
CDR3: CSVEIRTDTDTQYF

size: few
J: TRBJ2-5
V: TRBV10-3
CDR3: CAISGGGLETQYF

size: NA
J: TRBJ1-4
V: TRBV15
CDR3: CATLRINEKLFF

size: NA
J: TRBJ2-3
V: TRBV9
CDR3: CASSGDEISTDTQYF

size: few
J: TRBJ2-7
V: TRBV3-1
CDR3: CASSQGASGAYEQYF

size: NA
J: TRBJ2-6
V: TRBV14
CDR3: CASSQDGGRSGANVLTF

size: few
J: TRBJ1-2
V: TRBV5-1
CDR3: CASSAGITYGYTF

size: few
J: TRBJ2-1
V: TRBV29-1
CDR3: CSEGLAGGHNEQFF

size: NA
J: TRBJ2-1
V: TRBV7-9
CDR3: CASSARDRYNEQFF

size: few
J: TRBJ1-1
V: TRBV10-3
CDR3: CATAGQANTEAFF

size: NA
J: TRBJ2-6
V: TRBV20-1
CDR3: CSAYTQGTGANVLTF

size: NA
J: TRBJ2-3
V: TRBV7-2
CDR3: CASSLFELRTEPDTQYF

size: few
J: TRBJ2-5
V: TRBV7-6
CDR3: CASSLLHRETQYF